The 5 T cell receptor beta chains below come from one sample, sequenced in a study of blood T cell repertoires in COVID-19 (dated by TCRdb to the early 2020s). Preparation of the library involved the immunoSEQ multiplex PCR assay. Here the immuneACCESS table is served through TCRdb, limited to in-frame sequences with V and J called. Missing clones are a known gap in these copies; in checked studies unresolved V genes cover under half, and the rest lacks a known reason. The sample profile shows 270,000 or so clones; about nine tenths of them were found once. Of the sample, 10% to 15% is held by the ten largest clones. The sequencing input was peripheral blood. Receptors were obtained from a woman between 25 and 40 years old with COVID-19, enrolled during active disease.

The chain joins TRBV6-5 to TRBJ1-6, with 8 bases aligning to TRBD1. Looked up from germline, CDR1 is MNHEY and CDR2 is SVGAGI. The CDR3 is made up of 16 amino acids. J gave up 7 bases and V 0 bases, and 5 bases lay outside the gene matches. CDR3 nucleotides: TGTGCCAGCAGTTACTCGACCGGGACAGGCAATTCACCCCTCCACTTT. This codes for CASSYSTGTGNSPLHF.

The chain has TRBV2 and TRBJ2-1; 13 positions agree with TRBD2. This CDR3 is 16 amino acids long. J was trimmed by 4 bases and V by 7 bases; bases with no gene match: 7. Germline assignment: CDR1 SNHLY and CDR2 FYNNEI. CDR3 coding DNA: TGTGCCAGCAAGGGGGGGACTAGCGGGGCATACAATGAGCAGTTCTTC. Its protein product is CASKGGTSGAYNEQFF.

The V gene is TRBV27, the J gene TRBJ2-1, with D perhaps matching TRBD1 (6 bases). Trimming took 2 bases from V and 9 from J, leaving 14 bases between them. This CDR3 spans 14 amino acids. The germline V gene has CDR1 MNHEY and CDR2 SMNVEV (reference sequence). As DNA, the CDR3 is TGTGCCAGCAGTTTACTTAACAGGGCCACTGAGCAGTTCTTC. It is translated as CASSLLNRATEQFF.

The chain recombines TRBV2 with TRBJ2-2; D may be TRBD2 (7 bases). Between the trimmed V and J ends, which lost 8 bases and 4 bases, there was a span of 8 bases. CDR1 is SNHLY and CDR2 is FYNNEI in the germline V gene. The CDR3 is 12 residues long. CDR3 amino acids: CASGGATGELFF. The CDR3 region has the DNA TGTGCCAGCGGGGGGGCCACCGGGGAGCTGTTTTTT.

The chain has TRBV24-1 and TRBJ2-3; TRBD1 is a possible D gene (5 bases). The V and J ends lost 6 bases and 7 bases respectively, with 13 bases between them. Germline values: CDR1 KGHDR, CDR2 SFDVKD. This CDR3 comprises 13 residues. The chain's CDR3 is CATSSRVGNTQYF. The DNA of the CDR3 is TGTGCCACCAGTAGCAGGGTGGGGAATACGCAGTATTTT.